The T cell receptor (beta chain) described here comes from a study of cytomegalovirus exposure and HLA in healthy donors. Trimming stripped 4 bases from V and 2 bases from J, with 19 bases between. Germline V gives CDR1 SGHDT, CDR2 YYEEEE. The CDR3 covers 16 residues. Produced via immunoSEQ multiplex PCR; TCRdb's table is partial and in-frame only. This sample has tens of thousands of clones, with approximately 92% found just once. Worth noting for this clone: The antigen remains unidentified.

Study results and caveats: Researchers reported that a few CMV-associated chains were confirmed in vitro as CMV antigen-specific. Reported results showed that the classifier diagnosed cytomegalovirus status with high specificity and sensitivity. The study designated about 160 TCR beta chains cytomegalovirus-associated.

The sequence was obtained from a man younger than 35 in good health and CMV-seronegative. Material for sequencing was PBMCs. The chain recombines TRBV5-6 with TRBJ2-7; maybe TRBD1 (6 bases). CDR3 residues: CASSQQGKGWPYEQYF. The CDR3 DNA reads TGTGCCAGCAGCCAACAGGGAAAGGGCTGGCCCTACGAGCAGTACTTC. Supplemented by reference TRBV5-6 and TRBJ2-7, the full variable domain reads DAGVTQSPTHLIKTRGQQVTLRCSPKSGHDTVSWYQQALGQGPQFIFQYYEEEERQRGNFPDRFSGHQFPNYSSELNVNALLLGDSALYLCASSQQGKGWPYEQYFGPGTRLTVT.